This TCR beta chain was retrieved from a study of cytomegalovirus exposure and HLA in healthy donors. Study overall: A later analysis reported the same platform for the approximately 110 validation repertoires and the approximately 640 first-cohort repertoires.

Per the germline V gene, CDR1 is LNHNV and CDR2 is YYDKDF (reference sequence). The CDR3 totals 15 residues. J was trimmed by 0 bases and V by 4 bases; bases with no gene match: 6. Study-wide results and caveats: Some public TCRs appeared in many individuals, while most sequences were rare. Researchers counted around 180 TCR beta chains as cytomegalovirus-associated.

Details on this clone: Its antigen is still unknown.

Measured with immunoSEQ multiplex PCR; TCRdb has only the in-frame clones, and not every one. The sample consists of about 150,000 clones, around nine tenths of them appearing once. Sequences were obtained from PBMCs. This clonotype was sampled from a man aged 18 to 35 in good health and CMV-seronegative. The chain recombines TRBV15 with TRBJ2-7, with 7 bases lining up with TRBD1. Here the CDR3 DNA reads TGTGCCACCAGCATCGACAGGGACCCCTCCTACGAGCAGTACGTC. Amino acids: CATSIDRDPSYEQYV.